This T cell receptor (beta chain) was retrieved from a study of OX40 agonist ivuxolimab in advanced cancers. At the level of the study: Patients were dosed with the agonistic anti-OX40 (CD134) antibody ivuxolimab.

Autoimmune disease history or systemic immunosuppression meant exclusion. V was trimmed by 2 bases and J by 4 bases, leaving 12 bases between them. The CDR3 loop spans 15 amino acids. The germline V gene encodes CDR1 SGHRS and CDR2 YFSETQ. Clones were sequenced by immunoSEQ multiplex PCR, and TCRdb holds only the in-frame ones, with some missing. The repertoire includes 65,000 to 95,000 clones, around nine tenths of them detected once, and approximately 4.8% sits in the top ten. The origin of this receptor is an adult with an advanced solid tumor such as melanoma, head and neck, liver or kidney cancer. The chain is built from TRBV5-1 and TRBJ2-2; perhaps D is TRBD1 or TRBD2 (5 bases each). The sample here was CD4+ or CD8+ T cells sorted from blood, taken in a trial of the OX40 agonist ivuxolimab. The CDR3 nucleotides read TGCGCCAGCAGCTTACTGGGGGTCAGCACCGGGGAGCTGTTTTTT. This sequence encodes CASSLLGVSTGELFF. The whole variable domain, remainder taken from reference TRBV5-1 and TRBJ2-2, is KAGVTQTPRYLIKTRGQQVTLSCSPISGHRSVSWYQQTPGQGLQFLFEYFSETQRNKGNFPGRFSGRQFSNSRSEMNVSTLELGDSALYLCASSLLGVSTGELFFGEGSRLTVL.